The 19 T cell receptor beta chains below were found in one sample sequenced in a study of cytomegalovirus exposure and HLA in healthy donors. The primer mix had 60 Vbeta and 13 Jbeta primers. TCRdb's copy holds only in-frame clones and misses some; the assay was immunoSEQ multiplex PCR. The sample contains around 170,000 clones, less than 75% of which appear only once. The sequenced sample was PBMCs. The receptor set was obtained from a girl aged 5-17 years in good health and CMV-seronegative.

The CDR3 sequence: CASSAGVTTQYF. DNA of the CDR3: TGTGCCAGCAGTGCGGGGGTGACAACGCAGTATTTT. The gene calls are TRBV2 and TRBJ2-3; the D gene is possibly TRBD2 (6 bases). Trimming pared 4 bases from V and 9 bases from J, leaving 11 bases between. The CDR3 is 12 residues long. CDR1 SNHLY and CDR2 FYNNEI come from the germline V gene.

This chain links TRBV4-1 with TRBJ1-2; D perhaps matches TRBD1 (5 bases). V shed 2 bases and J shed 7 bases, with 17 bases lying between them. CDR3 length: 15 residues. CDR1 MGHRA and CDR2 YSYEKL come from the germline V gene. CDR3 sequence (DNA): TGCGCCAGCAGCCAATTAACCCGCAGGGATCCTGGCTACACCTTC. Its protein is CASSQLTRRDPGYTF.

A few counts support this clone. V gene TRBV9 combines with J gene TRBJ1-5; D not certain. The V gene's germline CDR1 is SGDLS and CDR2 YYNGEE. The germline V and J ends were trimmed by 0 bases and 2 bases, with 6 bases remaining between them. CDR3 size: 14 residues. The DNA for the CDR3 is TGTGCCAGCAGCGTAGACGGGGGCAATCAGCCCCAGCATTTT. It specifies CASSVDGGNQPQHF.

The chain recombines TRBV2 with TRBJ2-3; D perhaps matches TRBD2 (6 bases). Per germline, CDR1 SNHLY and CDR2 FYNNEI. Trimming cost V 6 bases and J 3 bases, with 22 bases left between them. The CDR3 has 17 residues. The CDR3 region is CASSARGTLISTDTQYF. As DNA, the CDR3 is TGTGCCAGCAGCGCCCGCGGGACTCTCATTTCGACAGATACGCAGTATTTT.

CDR3 sequence: CASSDSWGQVHSPLHF. The CDR3 region has the DNA TGTGCCAGCAGTGATTCATGGGGACAGGTACATTCACCCCTCCACTTT. The V call is TRBV25-1, the J call TRBJ1-6; the match to TRBD1 covers 8 bases. CDR1 and CDR2 from the germline V gene are MGHDK and SYGVNS. CDR3 size: 16 residues. J lost 8 bases, V lost 3 bases, and 9 bases had no gene match.

This chain connects TRBV2 to TRBJ2-3; TRBD2 agrees at 10 bases. The CDR3 loop spans 14 amino acids. The junction had 5 bases not matched to a gene; V was cut back by 10 bases and J by 1 base. Germline CDR1 is SNHLY and CDR2 is FYNNEI. CDR3 sequence reads: CATYTSGGTDTQYF. The CDR3 nucleotides are TGTGCCACCTACACTAGCGGGGGCACAGATACGCAGTATTTT. Supplemented by reference TRBV2 and TRBJ2-3, the full variable domain reads EPEVTQTPSHQVTQMGQEVILRCVPISNHLYFYWYRQILGQKVEFLVSFYNNEISEKSEIFDDQFSVERPDGSNFTLKIRSTKLEDSAMYFCATYTSGGTDTQYFGPGTRLTVL.

This chain links TRBV5-1 with TRBJ1-2, with 7 positions matching TRBD1. Germline CDR1 reads SGHRS; CDR2 reads YFSETQ. Germline trimming cut 0 bases from V and 10 bases from J; bases unmatched to any gene: 21. This CDR3 is built from 18 residues. Written as DNA, the CDR3 is TGCGCCAGCAGCTTGGGAATGTCCTCTGAAAGGGACAGCTCGGTCTACACCTTC. Amino acids: CASSLGMSSERDSSVYTF.

The chain employs TRBV21-1 and TRBJ1-3. TRBV21-1 represents a pseudogene. The CDR3 is made up of 17 amino acids. CDR3 sequence (DNA): TGTGCCAGCAGCAAAGCGCGGGGCAGGGTGAACGGAAACACCATATATTTT. As protein: CASSKARGRVNGNTIYF.

This clone was detected only once. This chain connects TRBV6-1 to TRBJ1-4; D is unresolved. CDR1 is MNHNS and CDR2 is SASEGT in the germline V gene. CDR3 length: 14 amino acids. V gave up 5 bases and J gave up 4 bases, with 11 bases separating them. This CDR3 is CASSRTTLNEKLFF. The CDR3 DNA reads TGTGCCAGCAGTCGCACGACACTTAATGAAAAACTGTTTTTT.

The V call is TRBV6-6, the J call TRBJ1-6, with 7 bases matching TRBD1. The CDR3 is 14 residues long. CDR1 and CDR2 from the germline V gene are MNHNY and SVGAGI (reference sequence). The V segment lost 5 bases and the J segment 9 bases; nucleotides outside the gene matches: 7. As DNA, the CDR3 is TGTGCCAGCAGTCCGACAGGGCCTGGTTCACCCCTCCACTTT. Translated, it gives CASSPTGPGSPLHF.

The chain joins TRBV5-1 to TRBJ2-7; tentatively, D is TRBD2 (7 bases). The germline CDR1 and CDR2 sequences are SGHRS and YFSETQ. V dropped 4 bases and J dropped 5 bases, with 13 bases sitting between them. This CDR3 is 13 amino acids long. CDR3 bases: TGCGCCAGCAGCGGGGCGGGGGCCGACGAGCAGTACTTC. Its protein product is CASSGAGADEQYF.

The chain employs TRBV9 and TRBJ1-4, with TRBD1 matching 12 bases. With 4 bases clipped from V and 10 bases from J, the junction kept 5 bases outside the gene matches. CDR1 and CDR2 from the germline V gene are SGDLS and YYNGEE. CDR3 length: 14 residues. CDR3 nucleotide sequence: TGTGCCAGCAGCACGGGACAGGGGGCTGGAAAACTGTTTTTT. Encoded protein: CASSTGQGAGKLFF.

The V and J genes are TRBV14 and TRBJ2-1, with 7 bases identical to TRBD2. After removal of 2 bases from V and 7 bases from J, the junction contained 8 bases not matched to a gene. The CDR3 loop spans 15 amino acids. Germline values: CDR1 SGHDN, CDR2 FVKESK. CDR3 region: CASSQYLSGVNEQFF. In nucleotides, the CDR3 is TGTGCCAGCAGCCAATATTTAAGCGGGGTGAATGAGCAGTTCTTC. Together with reference TRBV14 and TRBJ2-1, the CDR3 gives the full variable domain: EAGVTQFPSHSVIEKGQTVTLRCDPISGHDNLYWYRRVMGKEIKFLLHFVKESKQDESGMPNNRFLAERTGGTYSTLKVQPAELEDSGVYFCASSQYLSGVNEQFFGPGTRLTVL.

In DNA, the CDR3 is TGTGCCATCAGTGACGGGGGGCTGATCTCCTACGAGCAGTACTTC. Encoded protein: CAISDGGLISYEQYF. V and J are TRBV10-3 and TRBJ2-7, with a tentative D call TRBD2 (7 bases). Trimming took 3 bases from V and 0 from J, leaving 12 bases between them. Germline V CDR1 and CDR2: ENHRY, SYGVKD. The CDR3 extends over 15 amino acids.

Only a few counts were recorded for this clone. V gene TRBV18 combines with J gene TRBJ1-1, with unresolved D. Trimming stripped 6 bases from V and 5 bases from J, with 13 bases between. CDR3 length equals 13 residues. CDR1 KGHSH and CDR2 LQKENI come from the germline V gene. CDR3 sequence (DNA): TGTGCCAGCTCCCCCCCCCGGGGAACTGAAGCTTTCTTT. Its translation is CASSPPRGTEAFF.

The CDR3 region is CASSFSPSSGGELFF. CDR3 bases: TGTGCCAGCAGCTTTAGCCCCAGCAGTGGCGGGGAGCTGTTTTTT. V usage is TRBV7-7 and J usage is TRBJ2-2; D unresolved. Germline V CDR1 and CDR2: SSHAT, FNYEAQ (reference sequence). Deletions cut 3 bases from V and 7 bases from J, with 15 bases between. The CDR3 covers 15 residues.

DNA for the CDR3: TGTGCCAGCAGGACCCTTAGCCGGGACAGGAGCTCCTACGAGCAGTACTTC. It codes for CASRTLSRDRSSYEQYF. The chain links TRBV6-4 to TRBJ2-7; TRBD1 aligns across 8 bases. The V and J ends lost 6 bases and 0 bases, in that order; junction bases with no gene match: 13. Germline lookup yields CDR1 MRHNA and CDR2 SNTAGT. CDR3 length equals 17 residues.

The chain joins TRBV15 to TRBJ1-1; 8 positions match TRBD1. Trimming at V came to 6 bases and at J to 4 bases, leaving 7 bases not matched to a gene. The germline gives CDR1 LNHNV, CDR2 YYDKDF (reference sequence). The CDR3 covers 14 residues. CDR3 residues: CATRWQGAGTEAFF. The CDR3 DNA follows: TGTGCCACCAGGTGGCAGGGGGCCGGCACTGAAGCTTTCTTT.

This chain uses TRBV5-1 with TRBJ2-2, with TRBD1 matching 7 bases. V lost 1 base and J lost 6; bases outside the gene matches: 6. The CDR3 extends over 15 amino acids. Per germline, CDR1 SGHRS and CDR2 YFSETQ. CDR3 loop: CASSLLQGSAGELFF. CDR3 sequence (DNA): TGCGCCAGCAGCTTGCTACAGGGGTCCGCCGGGGAGCTGTTTTTT.